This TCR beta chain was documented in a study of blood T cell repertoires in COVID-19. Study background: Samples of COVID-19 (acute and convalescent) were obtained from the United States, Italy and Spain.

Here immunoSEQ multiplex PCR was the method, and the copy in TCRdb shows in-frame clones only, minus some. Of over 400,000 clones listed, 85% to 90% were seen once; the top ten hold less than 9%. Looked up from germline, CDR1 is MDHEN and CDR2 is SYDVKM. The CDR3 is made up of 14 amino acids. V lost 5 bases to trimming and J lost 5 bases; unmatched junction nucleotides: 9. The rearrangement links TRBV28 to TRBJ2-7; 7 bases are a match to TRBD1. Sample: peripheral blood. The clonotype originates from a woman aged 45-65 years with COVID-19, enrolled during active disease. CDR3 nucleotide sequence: TGTGCCAGCAGTCCTACAGGGGAAAGTGACGAGCAGTACTTC. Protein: CASSPTGESDEQYF.